The present T cell receptor (beta chain) was sequenced within a study of T-cell reconstitution after alpha-beta-depleted transplantation in children. Construction of the TCRbeta library involved unique molecular identifiers. Each CDR3 protein gets one entry after TCRdb re-called the PCR reads with MiXCR. The data show some 530,000 distinct CDR3 sequences, approximately 12% seen once. This clonotype has a handful of counts. The CDR3 is 15 residues long. Per germline, CDR1 LGHDT and CDR2 YNNKEL (reference sequence). The V end lost 1 base, the J end lost 4 bases, and 12 bases lay between the germline ends.

The receptor comes from a human donor who donated a stem cell graft to a child with combined immunodeficiency. The chain uses TRBV3-1 and TRBJ2-3; D gene uncertain. This specimen was PBMCs from the stem cell graft donor, taken from the stem cell graft. CDR3 DNA: TGTGCCAGCAGCCAAGGGGTAGGACCCGCAGATACGCAGTATTTT. Translation: CASSQGVGPADTQYF.